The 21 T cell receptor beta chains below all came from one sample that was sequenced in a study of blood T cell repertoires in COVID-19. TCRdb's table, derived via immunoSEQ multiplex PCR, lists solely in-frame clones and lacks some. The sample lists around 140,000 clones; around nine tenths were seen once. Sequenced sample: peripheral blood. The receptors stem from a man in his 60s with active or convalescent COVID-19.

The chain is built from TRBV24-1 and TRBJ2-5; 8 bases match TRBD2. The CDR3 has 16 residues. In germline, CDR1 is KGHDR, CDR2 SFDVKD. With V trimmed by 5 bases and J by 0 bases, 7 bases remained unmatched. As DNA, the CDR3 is TGTGCCACCAGTGGGCCGGGGGGGGAGAACCAAGAGACCCAGTACTTC. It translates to CATSGPGGENQETQYF.

CDR3 in DNA: TGTGCCAGTAGTATACCCCAGGCTTATAGCAATCAGCCCCAGCATTTT. Translating it yields CASSIPQAYSNQPQHF. The chain has TRBV19 and TRBJ1-5, with no clear D. The V gene's germline CDR1 is LNHDA and CDR2 SQIVND (reference sequence). V was shortened by 2 bases and J by 0 bases, with 11 bases between the two germline ends. This CDR3 is built from 16 residues.

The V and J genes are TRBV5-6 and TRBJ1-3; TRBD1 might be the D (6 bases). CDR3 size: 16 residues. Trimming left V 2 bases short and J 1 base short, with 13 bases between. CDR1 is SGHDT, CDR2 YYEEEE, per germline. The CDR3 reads CASSFSGRGSGNTIYF. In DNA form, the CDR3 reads TGTGCCAGCAGCTTTTCGGGCAGGGGATCTGGAAACACCATATATTTT.

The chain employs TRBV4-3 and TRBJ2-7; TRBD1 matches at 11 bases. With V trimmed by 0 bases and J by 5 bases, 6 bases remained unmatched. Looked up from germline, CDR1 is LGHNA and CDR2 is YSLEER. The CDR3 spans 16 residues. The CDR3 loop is CASSQDAGQGADEQYF. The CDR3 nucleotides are TGCGCCAGCAGCCAAGATGCAGGACAGGGGGCGGACGAGCAGTACTTC.

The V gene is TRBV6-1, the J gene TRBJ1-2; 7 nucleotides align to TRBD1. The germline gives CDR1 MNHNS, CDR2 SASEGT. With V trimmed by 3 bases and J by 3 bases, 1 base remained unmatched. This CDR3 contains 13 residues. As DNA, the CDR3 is TGTGCCAGCAGTGAGGGACAGCACTATGGCTACACCTTC. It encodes CASSEGQHYGYTF.

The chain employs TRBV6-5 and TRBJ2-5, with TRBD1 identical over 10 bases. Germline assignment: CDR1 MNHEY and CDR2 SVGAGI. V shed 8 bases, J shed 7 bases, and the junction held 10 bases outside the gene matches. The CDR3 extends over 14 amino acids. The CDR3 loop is CASGHRDRGGTQYF. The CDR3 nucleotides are TGTGCCAGCGGACACCGGGACAGGGGCGGGACCCAGTACTTC.

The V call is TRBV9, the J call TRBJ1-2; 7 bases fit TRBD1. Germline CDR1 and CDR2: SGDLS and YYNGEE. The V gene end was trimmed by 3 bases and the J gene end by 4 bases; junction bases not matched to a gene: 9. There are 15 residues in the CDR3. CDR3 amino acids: CASSEQTGISYGYTF. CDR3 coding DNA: TGTGCCAGCAGCGAACAGACAGGGATTAGCTATGGCTACACCTTC. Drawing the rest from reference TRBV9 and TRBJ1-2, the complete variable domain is DSGVTQTPKHLITATGQRVTLRCSPRSGDLSVYWYQQSLDQGLQFLIQYYNGEERAKGNILERFSAQQFPDLHSELNLSSLELGDSALYFCASSEQTGISYGYTFGSGTRLTVV.

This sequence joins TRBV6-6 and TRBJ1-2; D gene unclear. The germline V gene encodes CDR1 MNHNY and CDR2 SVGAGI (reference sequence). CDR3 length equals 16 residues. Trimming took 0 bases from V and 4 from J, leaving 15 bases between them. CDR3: CASSYSGFWRTYGYTF. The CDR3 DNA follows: TGTGCCAGCAGTTACTCGGGCTTCTGGCGCACCTATGGCTACACCTTC.

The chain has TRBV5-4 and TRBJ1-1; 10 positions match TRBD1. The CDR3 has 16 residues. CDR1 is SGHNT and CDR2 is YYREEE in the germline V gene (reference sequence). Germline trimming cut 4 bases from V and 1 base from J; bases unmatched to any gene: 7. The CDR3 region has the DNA TGTGCCAGCAGCCCTGGGACAGGGGCCTGGAACACTGAAGCTTTCTTT. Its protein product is CASSPGTGAWNTEAFF.

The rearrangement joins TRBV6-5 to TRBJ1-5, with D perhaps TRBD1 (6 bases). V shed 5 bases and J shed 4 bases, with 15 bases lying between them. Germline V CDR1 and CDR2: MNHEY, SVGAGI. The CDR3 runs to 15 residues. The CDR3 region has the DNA TGTGCCAGCAGTCCATCGCGGGGGGCGAATCAGCCCCAGCATTTT. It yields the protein CASSPSRGANQPQHF.

CDR3 in amino acids: CASSFGGKGVTQYF. The DNA of the CDR3 is TGTGCCAGCAGTTTTGGGGGGAAAGGAGTGACCCAGTACTTC. The gene calls are TRBV27 and TRBJ2-5; tentatively, D is TRBD2 (6 bases). The CDR3 loop spans 14 amino acids. The germline V and J ends were trimmed by 3 bases and 7 bases, with 15 bases remaining between them. Germline CDR1 MNHEY, CDR2 SMNVEV (reference sequence).

For the CDR3, the DNA is TGTGCCAGCAGGACGCTGCGGGAGGGCCCGGGAAACATTCAGTACTTC. Protein: CASRTLREGPGNIQYF. The rearrangement joins TRBV11-2 to TRBJ2-4; 9 nucleotides agree with TRBD2. This CDR3 contains 16 residues. Germline V gene sequence: CDR1 SGHAT, CDR2 FQNNGV. V lost 6 bases, J lost 6 bases, and 12 bases stayed unmatched.

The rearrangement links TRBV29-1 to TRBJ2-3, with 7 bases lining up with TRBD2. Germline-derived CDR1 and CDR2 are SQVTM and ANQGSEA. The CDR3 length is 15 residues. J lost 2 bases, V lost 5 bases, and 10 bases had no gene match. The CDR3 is CSVNPPGGITDTQYF. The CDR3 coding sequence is TGCAGCGTTAATCCCCCGGGGGGAATCACAGATACGCAGTATTTT.

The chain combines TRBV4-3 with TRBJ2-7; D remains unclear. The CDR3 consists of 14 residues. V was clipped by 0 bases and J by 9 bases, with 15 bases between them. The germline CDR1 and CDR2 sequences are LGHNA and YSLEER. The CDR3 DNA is TGCGCCAGCAGCCAAGAACAATCCCTACGAGGGCAGTACTTC. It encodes CASSQEQSLRGQYF.

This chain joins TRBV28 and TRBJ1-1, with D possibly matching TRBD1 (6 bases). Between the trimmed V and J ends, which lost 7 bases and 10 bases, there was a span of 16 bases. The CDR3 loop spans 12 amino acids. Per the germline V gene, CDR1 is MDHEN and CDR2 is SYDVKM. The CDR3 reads CASTRTGSPAFF. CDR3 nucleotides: TGTGCCAGCACTCGAACAGGGTCCCCAGCTTTCTTT.

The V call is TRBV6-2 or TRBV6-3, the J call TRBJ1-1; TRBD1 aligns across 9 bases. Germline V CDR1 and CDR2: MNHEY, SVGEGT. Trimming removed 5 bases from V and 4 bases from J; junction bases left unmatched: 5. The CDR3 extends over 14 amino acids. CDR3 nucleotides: TGTGCCAGCAGTGCACAGGGGGCTTTCACTGAAGCTTTCTTT. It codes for CASSAQGAFTEAFF.

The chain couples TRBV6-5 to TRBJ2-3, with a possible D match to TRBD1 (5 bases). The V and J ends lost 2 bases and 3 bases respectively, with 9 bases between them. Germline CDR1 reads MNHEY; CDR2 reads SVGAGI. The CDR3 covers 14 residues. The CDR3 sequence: CASSYRGTTDTQYF. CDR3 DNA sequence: TGTGCCAGCAGTTACAGGGGTACGACAGATACGCAGTATTTT.

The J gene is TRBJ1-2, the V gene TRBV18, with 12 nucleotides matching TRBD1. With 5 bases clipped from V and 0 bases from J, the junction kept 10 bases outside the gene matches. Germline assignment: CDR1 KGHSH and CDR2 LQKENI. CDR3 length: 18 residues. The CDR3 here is CASSSEGTGGLPNYGYTF. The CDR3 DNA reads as TGTGCCAGCTCATCAGAAGGGACAGGGGGCCTCCCTAACTATGGCTACACCTTC.

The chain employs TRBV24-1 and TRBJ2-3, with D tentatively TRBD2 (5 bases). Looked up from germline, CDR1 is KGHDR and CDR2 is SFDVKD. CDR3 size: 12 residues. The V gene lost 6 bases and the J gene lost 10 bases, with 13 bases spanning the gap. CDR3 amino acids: CATSSEGLSQYF. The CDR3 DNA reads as TGTGCCACCAGTTCTGAGGGCCTATCGCAGTATTTT.

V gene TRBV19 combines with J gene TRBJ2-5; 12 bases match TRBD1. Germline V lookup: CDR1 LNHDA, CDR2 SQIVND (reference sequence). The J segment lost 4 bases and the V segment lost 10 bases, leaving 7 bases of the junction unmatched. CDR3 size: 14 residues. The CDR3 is CATRDRGRGETQYF. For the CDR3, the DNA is TGTGCCACCAGGGACAGGGGGCGCGGAGAGACCCAGTACTTC.

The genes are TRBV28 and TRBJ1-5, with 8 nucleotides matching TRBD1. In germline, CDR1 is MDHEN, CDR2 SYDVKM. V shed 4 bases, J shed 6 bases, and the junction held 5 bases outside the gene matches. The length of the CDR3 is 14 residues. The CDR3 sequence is CASSSRTGIQPQHF. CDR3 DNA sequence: TGTGCCAGCAGTTCTCGGACAGGGATTCAGCCCCAGCATTTT.